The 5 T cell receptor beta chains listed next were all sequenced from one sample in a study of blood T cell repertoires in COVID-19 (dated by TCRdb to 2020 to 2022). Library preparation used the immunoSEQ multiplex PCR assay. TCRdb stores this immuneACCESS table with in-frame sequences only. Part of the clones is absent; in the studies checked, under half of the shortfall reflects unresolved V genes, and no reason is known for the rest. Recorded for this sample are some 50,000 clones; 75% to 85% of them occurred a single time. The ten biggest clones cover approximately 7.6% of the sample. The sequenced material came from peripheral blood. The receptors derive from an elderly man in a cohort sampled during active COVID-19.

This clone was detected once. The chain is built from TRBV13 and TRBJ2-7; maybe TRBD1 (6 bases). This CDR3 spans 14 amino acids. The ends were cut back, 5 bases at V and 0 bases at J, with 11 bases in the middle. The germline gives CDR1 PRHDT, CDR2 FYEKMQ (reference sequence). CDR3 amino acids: CASSLQGFSYEQYF. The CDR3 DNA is TGTGCCAGCAGCCTACAGGGTTTCTCCTACGAGCAGTACTTC.

CDR3 amino acids: CASSYPIGDEQYF. The CDR3 coding sequence is TGCGCCAGCAGCTACCCAATAGGGGACGAGCAGTACTTC. The chain links TRBV5-1 to TRBJ2-7, with D possibly being TRBD1 (5 bases). This CDR3 has 13 amino acids. Germline loops: CDR1 SGHRS, CDR2 YFSETQ. V was clipped by 3 bases and J by 5 bases, with 12 bases between them.

In nucleotides, the CDR3 is TGTGCCAGCAGTTACTCACTCGAGATCGAGTACTACGAGCAGTACTTC. It specifies CASSYSLEIEYYEQYF. J is TRBJ2-7 and V is TRBV6-2 or TRBV6-3; D is unresolved. The germline V and J ends were trimmed by 0 bases and 3 bases, with 15 bases remaining between them. Germline-derived CDR1 and CDR2 are MNHEY and SVGEGT. The CDR3 is 16 residues long.

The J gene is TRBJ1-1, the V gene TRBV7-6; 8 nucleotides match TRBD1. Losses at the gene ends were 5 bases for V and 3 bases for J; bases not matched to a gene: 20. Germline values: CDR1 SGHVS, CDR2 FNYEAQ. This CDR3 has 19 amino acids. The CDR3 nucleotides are TGTGCCAGCAGCCTACGACAGGGGCGGTTCTATGGAGGGGACACTGAAGCTTTCTTT. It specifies CASSLRQGRFYGGDTEAFF.

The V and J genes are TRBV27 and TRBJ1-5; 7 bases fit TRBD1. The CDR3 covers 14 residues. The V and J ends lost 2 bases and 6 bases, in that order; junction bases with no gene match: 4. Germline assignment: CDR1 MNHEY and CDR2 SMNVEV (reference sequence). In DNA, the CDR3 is TGTGCCAGCAGTTTAACGACAGGGAGTCAGCCCCAGCATTTT. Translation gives CASSLTTGSQPQHF.